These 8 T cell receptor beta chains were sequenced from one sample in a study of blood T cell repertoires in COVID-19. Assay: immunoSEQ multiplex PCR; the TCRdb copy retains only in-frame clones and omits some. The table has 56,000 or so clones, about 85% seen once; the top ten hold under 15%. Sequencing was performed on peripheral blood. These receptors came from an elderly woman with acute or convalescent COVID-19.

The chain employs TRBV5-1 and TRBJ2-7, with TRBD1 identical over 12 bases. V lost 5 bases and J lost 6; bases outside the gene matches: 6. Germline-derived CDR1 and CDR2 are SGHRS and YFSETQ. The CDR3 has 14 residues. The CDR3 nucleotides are TGCGCCAGCAGTCCCGGGACAGGGGGCGGCGAGCAGTACTTC. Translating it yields CASSPGTGGGEQYF. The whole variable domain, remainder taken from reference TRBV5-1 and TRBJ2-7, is KAGVTQTPRYLIKTRGQQVTLSCSPISGHRSVSWYQQTPGQGLQFLFEYFSETQRNKGNFPGRFSGRQFSNSRSEMNVSTLELGDSALYLCASSPGTGGGEQYFGPGTRLTVT.

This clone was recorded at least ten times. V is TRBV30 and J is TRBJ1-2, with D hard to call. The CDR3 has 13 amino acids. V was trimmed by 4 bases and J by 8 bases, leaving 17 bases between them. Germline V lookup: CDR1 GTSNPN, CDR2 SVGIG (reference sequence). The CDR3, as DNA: TGTGCCTGGACCCGAGGGTTTGGGGTAGGCTACACCTTC. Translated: CAWTRGFGVGYTF. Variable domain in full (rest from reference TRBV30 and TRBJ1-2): SQTIHQWPATLVQPVGSPLSLECTVEGTSNPNLYWYRQAAGRGLQLLFYSVGIGQISSEVPQNLSASRPQDRQFILSSKKLLLSDSGFYLCAWTRGFGVGYTFGSGTRLTVV.

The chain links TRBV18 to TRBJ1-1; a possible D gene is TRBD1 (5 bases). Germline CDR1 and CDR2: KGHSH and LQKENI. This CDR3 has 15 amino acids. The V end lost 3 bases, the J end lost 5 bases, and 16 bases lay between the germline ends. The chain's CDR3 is CASSPGPDSGTEAFF. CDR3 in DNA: TGTGCCAGCTCACCTGGCCCCGACAGCGGGACTGAAGCTTTCTTT.

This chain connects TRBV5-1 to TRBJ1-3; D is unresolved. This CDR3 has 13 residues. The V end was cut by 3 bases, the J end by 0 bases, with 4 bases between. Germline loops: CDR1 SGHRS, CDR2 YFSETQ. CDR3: CASSSSSGNTIYF. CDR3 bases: TGCGCCAGCAGCTCCAGCTCTGGAAACACCATATATTTT. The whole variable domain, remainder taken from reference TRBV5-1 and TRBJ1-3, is KAGVTQTPRYLIKTRGQQVTLSCSPISGHRSVSWYQQTPGQGLQFLFEYFSETQRNKGNFPGRFSGRQFSNSRSEMNVSTLELGDSALYLCASSSSSGNTIYFGEGSWLTVV.

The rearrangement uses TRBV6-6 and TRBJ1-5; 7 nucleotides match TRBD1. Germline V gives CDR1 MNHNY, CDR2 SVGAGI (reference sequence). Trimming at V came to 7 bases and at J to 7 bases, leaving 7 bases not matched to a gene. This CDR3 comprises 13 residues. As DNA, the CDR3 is TGTGCCAGCACTAGACAGGGTGTCCAGCCCCAGCATTTT. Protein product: CASTRQGVQPQHF.

The CDR3 loop is CASSGRQSGELFF. CDR3 sequence (DNA): TGTGCCAGCAGCGGCAGACAGTCCGGGGAGCTGTTTTTT. This chain joins TRBV9 and TRBJ2-2; D perhaps matches TRBD1 (5 bases). Per the germline V gene, CDR1 is SGDLS and CDR2 is YYNGEE. V was pared by 3 bases and J by 6 bases, with 9 bases between. This CDR3 has 13 amino acids.

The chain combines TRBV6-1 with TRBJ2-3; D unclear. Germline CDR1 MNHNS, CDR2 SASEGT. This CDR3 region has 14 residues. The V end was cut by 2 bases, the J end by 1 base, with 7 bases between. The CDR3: CASSEPGGTDTQYF. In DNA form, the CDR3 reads TGTGCCAGCAGTGAACCCGGTGGCACAGATACGCAGTATTTT.

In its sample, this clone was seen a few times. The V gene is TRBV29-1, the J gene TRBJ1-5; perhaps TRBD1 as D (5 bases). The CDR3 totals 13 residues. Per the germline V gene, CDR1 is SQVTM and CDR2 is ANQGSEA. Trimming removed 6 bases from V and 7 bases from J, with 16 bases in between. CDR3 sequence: CSVLGGTGQPQHF. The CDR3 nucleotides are TGCAGCGTACTTGGGGGGACGGGGCAGCCCCAGCATTTT.